This is a list of T cell receptor beta chains from one sample in a study of blood T cell repertoires in COVID-19. Profiling relied on immunoSEQ multiplex PCR, and the TCRdb table lists in-frame clones only, not all of them. The sample yields some 270,000 clones, 86% seen once. Sequencing used peripheral blood. The receptors come from a man between 40 and 49 years old with active or convalescent COVID-19. Each CDR3 is given with its conserved first and last residue. D genes are given only for firm matches. Clone size is given for some rows only: seen once, a few or many times, or a class if the clone is expanded.

TRBJ1-1 TRBD1 once TRBV19 CASSMAGGITEAFF TGTGCCAGTAGTATGGCAGGGGGCATCACTGAAGCTTTCTTT
TRBJ1-1 TRBD1 once TRBV12-3/TRBV12-4 CASRRGLGTEAFF TGTGCCAGCAGGAGGGGGCTCGGCACTGAAGCTTTCTTT
TRBJ1-1 TRBD1 . TRBV28 CASIRGTNTEAFF TGTGCCAGCATCAGGGGGACGAACACTGAAGCTTTCTTT
TRBJ2-7 TRBD2 . TRBV19 CASSPAGGNYEQYF TGTGCCAGTAGTCCGGCGGGAGGGAACTACGAGCAGTACTTC
TRBJ1-2 . . TRBV29-1 CSGQQGDYGYTF TGCAGCGGCCAACAGGGAGACTATGGCTACACCTTC
TRBJ2-5 . . TRBV25-1 CASSPPTGRQGAGTQYF TGTGCCAGCAGTCCGCCAACCGGGAGGCAGGGGGCTGGGACCCAGTACTTC
TRBJ1-6 . . TRBV15 CATSRDAGPQGPSPLHF TGTGCCACCAGCAGAGACGCGGGTCCACAGGGCCCTTCACCCCTCCACTTT
TRBJ1-4 TRBD1 . TRBV9 CASSLGGVGEKLFF TGTGCCAGCAGCTTAGGGGGCGTAGGTGAAAAACTGTTTTTT
TRBJ1-1 . . TRBV10-1 CASSDPGAEAFF TGCGCCAGCAGTGACCCAGGGGCTGAAGCTTTCTTT
TRBJ1-2 . . TRBV11-2 CASSPNGFDGYTF TGTGCCAGCAGCCCAAACGGGTTCGATGGCTACACCTTC
TRBJ2-7 TRBD1 . TRBV7-9 CASSEGQNYEQYF TGTGCCAGCAGCGAGGGACAGAACTACGAGCAGTACTTC
TRBJ2-7 TRBD1 . TRBV5-1 CASSGGQGRYEQYF TGCGCCAGCAGCGGTGGACAGGGTCGCTACGAGCAGTACTTC
TRBJ2-2 . . TRBV30 CAWSPAPGTRNTGELFF TGTGCCTGGAGTCCAGCCCCCGGGACACGGAACACCGGGGAGCTGTTTTTT
TRBJ2-1 . many TRBV28 CASSPPEGNEQFF TGTGCCAGCAGCCCCCCCGAGGGAAATGAGCAGTTCTTC
TRBJ1-4 . . TRBV30 CAGVGATNEKLFF TGTGCCGGGGTGGGAGCAACTAATGAAAAACTGTTTTTT
TRBJ1-2 TRBD1 . TRBV7-7 CASSPGGGLIVGGYTF TGTGCTAGCAGCCCAGGGGGCGGTTTAATAGTAGGCGGCTACACCTTC
TRBJ2-5 . . TRBV19 CASSPGVGETQYF TGTGCCAGTAGTCCCGGGGTGGGAGAGACCCAGTACTTC
TRBJ2-3 . . TRBV5-1 CASKGEDTQYF TGCGCCAGCAAAGGGGAAGATACGCAGTATTTT
TRBJ1-1 . . TRBV12-1 CASSFGDYRGTEAFF TGTGCCAGCAGCTTTGGTGACTACAGGGGCACTGAAGCTTTCTTT
TRBJ2-7 . . TRBV18 CASSPQGDEQYF TGTGCCAGCTCACCACAGGGGGACGAGCAGTACTTC
TRBJ2-2 . once TRBV30 CAWNEANTGELFF TGTGCCTGGAATGAGGCGAACACCGGGGAGCTGTTTTTT
TRBJ1-5 . . TRBV6-5 CASSADSISNQPQHF TGTGCCAGCAGCGCGGACAGTATTAGCAATCAGCCCCAGCATTTT
TRBJ1-1 . . TRBV9 CASSVGNLNTEAFF TGTGCCAGCAGCGTCGGGAACTTGAACACTGAAGCTTTCTTT
TRBJ1-1 . . TRBV10-2 CASSEVGGDTEAFF TGCGCCAGCAGTGAGGTGGGTGGAGATACTGAAGCTTTCTTT
TRBJ1-4 . . TRBV6-5 CASSYSSLEGNEKLFF TGTGCCAGCAGTTACTCGAGCCTGGAGGGGAATGAAAAACTGTTTTTT
TRBJ1-6 TRBD1 . TRBV28 CASTRDSSYNSPLHF TGTGCCAGTACCCGGGACAGCTCCTATAATTCACCCCTCCACTTT
TRBJ1-2 TRBD1 . TRBV18 CASSQTGTGANYGYTF TGTGCCAGCTCACAAACCGGGACAGGGGCTAACTATGGCTACACCTTC
TRBJ2-5 . . TRBV6-5 CASVYYGETQYF TGTGCCAGCGTATACTATGGGGAGACCCAGTACTTC
TRBJ2-1 TRBD2 . TRBV10-3 CAISGSPGLAVTYYNEQFF TGTGCCATCAGTGGAAGCCCGGGACTAGCGGTAACCTACTACAATGAGCAGTTCTTC
TRBJ2-1 . . TRBV24-1 CATSDLDGSSYNEQFF TGTGCCACCAGTGATTTAGACGGGAGCTCCTACAATGAGCAGTTCTTC
TRBJ2-3 TRBD2 . TRBV28 CASTVLRGGPDTQYF TGTGCCAGCACGGTCCTGCGGGGGGGCCCAGATACGCAGTATTTT
TRBJ2-3 TRBD2 . TRBV7-2 CASSSTSGYSTDTQYF TGTGCCAGCAGCAGTACTAGCGGCTATAGCACAGATACGCAGTATTTT
TRBJ2-3 . . TRBV4-2 CASSQARTDTQYF TGTGCCAGCAGCCAAGCCCGGACTGATACGCAGTATTTT
TRBJ2-3 TRBD2 . TRBV7-3 CASSLNGDVAGADTQYF TGTGCCAGCAGCTTAAACGGGGACGTAGCGGGAGCAGATACGCAGTATTTT
TRBJ1-3 TRBD1 . TRBV30 CAWDRVAGNTIYF TGTGCCTGGGACAGGGTTGCTGGAAACACCATATATTTT
TRBJ1-6 . . TRBV19 CGTSSGETASPLHF TGTGGGACGTCCTCAGGGGAAACGGCTTCACCCCTCCACTTT
TRBJ2-1 TRBD2 . TRBV2 CASSVSGSIYNEQFF TGTGCCAGCAGTGTTAGCGGGAGTATTTACAATGAGCAGTTCTTC
TRBJ2-3 TRBD2 . TRBV24-1 CATSDSSGRDVDTQYF TGTGCCACCAGTGATTCTAGCGGGAGGGACGTAGATACGCAGTATTTT
TRBJ2-7 . . TRBV24-1 CATSDPNSYEQYF TGTGCCACCAGTGACCCAAACTCCTACGAGCAGTACTTC
TRBJ1-5 . . TRBV24-1 CATSDKQGSGNQPQHF TGTGCCACCAGTGACAAACAGGGTAGTGGCAATCAGCCCCAGCATTTT
TRBJ2-1 . once TRBV27 CATREADSYNEQFF TGTGCCACGAGGGAAGCGGACTCCTACAATGAGCAGTTCTTC
TRBJ1-2 . . TRBV11-2 CASTGFLNYGYTF TGTGCCAGCACAGGGTTCCTTAACTATGGCTACACCTTC
TRBJ1-2 . . TRBV9 CASSVVSGGPYGYTF TGTGCCAGCAGCGTAGTATCGGGGGGCCCCTATGGCTACACCTTC
TRBJ2-2 . . TRBV27 CASSPYTGELFF TGTGCCAGCAGTCCCTACACCGGGGAGCTGTTTTTT
TRBJ2-7 TRBD1 . TRBV6-1 CASSDFGTVPYEQYF TGTGCCAGCAGTGATTTCGGGACAGTTCCCTACGAGCAGTACTTC
TRBJ1-3 TRBD1 once TRBV6-1 CASSEGDRGNTIYF TGTGCCAGCAGTGAGGGGGACAGAGGGAACACCATATATTTT
TRBJ2-2 TRBD1 . TRBV19 CASSSGTGVTGELFF TGTGCCAGTAGTTCGGGGACAGGGGTCACCGGGGAGCTGTTTTTT
TRBJ2-3 TRBD2 . TRBV19 CASSIGTSGRADTQYF TGTGCCAGTAGTATAGGAACTAGCGGGAGGGCAGATACGCAGTATTTT
TRBJ1-1 . . TRBV28 CASSLLGGTEAFF TGTGCCAGCAGTTTATTGGGGGGCACTGAAGCTTTCTTT
TRBJ2-3 . . TRBV24-1 CATSESLASDTQYF TGTGCCACCAGTGAATCTCTAGCGTCAGATACGCAGTATTTT
TRBJ2-7 TRBD1 . TRBV11-2 CASSGTGFNVEQYF TGTGCCAGCAGCGGGACAGGGTTTAATGTGGAGCAGTACTTC